The 4 T cell receptor beta chains given below trace back to one sample, sequenced in a study of blood T cell repertoires in COVID-19 (TCRdb year 2020). The library was produced with the immunoSEQ multiplex PCR assay. TCRdb stores this immuneACCESS table with in-frame sequences only. Part of the clones is absent; in the studies checked, under half of the shortfall reflects unresolved V genes, and no reason is known for the rest. The sample table records 220,000 or so clones; around 82% of these occur just once. The top ten clonotypes cover less than 7% of the sample. Sequenced: peripheral blood. The origin of the receptors is a woman in her 70s with acute or convalescent COVID-19.

CDR3 sequence: CASSYSRAGGNTIYF. The CDR3 coding sequence is TGTGCCAGCAGTTACTCGAGGGCGGGGGGAAACACCATATATTTT. The rearrangement links TRBV6-5 to TRBJ1-3; no clear D gene. Germline CDR1 and CDR2: MNHEY and SVGAGI. The CDR3 is made up of 15 amino acids. Trimming removed 0 bases from V and 4 bases from J, with 10 bases in between.

This clone occurred a few times. The chain links TRBV15 to TRBJ1-2; no reliable D call. CDR1 and CDR2 (germline): LNHNV, YYDKDF (reference sequence). Trimming cost V 1 base and J 2 bases, with 8 bases left between them. This CDR3 has 14 residues. Here the CDR3 reads CATSRALANYGYTF. CDR3 nucleotide sequence: TGTGCCACCAGCAGAGCCTTGGCCAACTATGGCTACACCTTC.

A remark on this clone: A junction end diverges from the germline sequence, so it may reflect a read error. V is TRBV12-5 and J is TRBJ2-5; a possible D gene is TRBD1 (5 bases). Germline V CDR1 and CDR2: LGHNT, FRNRAP. This CDR3 region has 15 residues. CDR3 sequence reads: CASALGYRPGETQYF. CDR3 nucleotides: TGTGCTAGTGCTTTGGGATACAGACCAGGGGAGACCCAGTACTTC.

The chain links TRBV7-7 to TRBJ2-1; possible D gene TRBD1, 5 bases. V lost 6 bases and J lost 8, with 14 bases in between. Germline lookup yields CDR1 SSHAT and CDR2 FNYEAQ (reference sequence). The CDR3 is made up of 13 amino acids. The CDR3: CASSRDRGDEQFF. DNA for the CDR3: TGTGCCAGCAGTCGTGACAGAGGAGATGAGCAGTTCTTC.